This T cell receptor (beta chain) is drawn from a study of blood T cell repertoires in COVID-19. Looking at the study overall: In each case, the material was cDNA or gDNA derived from T cells, B-cell-depleted T cells, or PBMCs.

The CDR3 spans 15 residues. Germline values: CDR1 SNHLY, CDR2 FYNNEI. The trim removed 8 bases at V and 3 bases at J, leaving 6 bases unmatched. Per the authors' pipeline: Scientists estimated how many nucleated cells there were by amplifying reference gene primers. Only in-frame clones appear in the TCRdb table, and some are missing; sequencing was by immunoSEQ multiplex PCR. That table gives V, J and clone size, and the DNA gave D and trimming. The top ten clones hold 4.1% of a sample with some 260,000 clones, around 84% of them seen once. The participants were between roughly 18 and 89 years old and came from about two dozen US areas. In assigning cohorts, the study relied on participant-reported clinical history.

The chain employs TRBV2 and TRBJ2-1; 11 nucleotides agree with TRBD2. Sequencing was performed on PBMCs or T cells enriched from blood (not recorded which). This TCR was recovered from a man aged 25-45 years with acute COVID-19. In DNA, the CDR3 is TGTGCCAGCCGAGGGACTAGCGGAAGCTACAATGAGCAGTTCTTC. This encodes CASRGTSGSYNEQFF.